The next 3 T cell receptor beta chains were all read from a single sample in a study of blood T cell repertoires in COVID-19. The data were produced by immunoSEQ multiplex PCR, yet TCRdb's version contains in-frame clones alone and is incomplete. The sample includes approximately 350,000 clones, roughly 84% seen only once; the top ten take almost 3%. Sequenced input: PBMCs or T cells enriched from blood (not recorded which). These receptors came from a young woman who had recovered from COVID-19.

J is TRBJ2-7 and V is TRBV19; 8 bases map to TRBD1. The germline V gene has CDR1 LNHDA and CDR2 SQIVND (reference sequence). The CDR3 is 15 amino acids. The trim removed 1 base at V and 2 bases at J, leaving 4 bases unmatched. In DNA form, the CDR3 reads TGTGCCAGTAGTATAGTGGGGACAGGTACCTACGAGCAGTACTTC. Translation: CASSIVGTGTYEQYF. The full variable domain, its missing parts supplied by reference TRBV19 and TRBJ2-7, is DGGITQSPKYLFRKEGQNVTLSCEQNLNHDAMYWYRQDPGQGLRLIYYSQIVNDFQKGDIAEGYSVSREKKESFPLTVTSAQKNPTAFYLCASSIVGTGTYEQYFGPGTRLTVT.

The J gene is TRBJ1-5, the V gene TRBV30; D is unclear. CDR1 is GTSNPN and CDR2 is SVGIG in the germline V gene (reference sequence). The CDR3 loop spans 15 amino acids. V was clipped by 2 bases and J by 4 bases, with 15 bases between them. Written as DNA, the CDR3 is TGTGCCTGGAGTCACGGTTCTGGTCTTAATCAGCCCCAGCATTTT. It is translated as CAWSHGSGLNQPQHF.

J is TRBJ2-3 and V is TRBV13; 11 nucleotides match TRBD2. The germline CDR1 and CDR2 sequences are PRHDT and FYEKMQ (reference sequence). J gave up 6 bases and V 5 bases, and 10 bases lay outside the gene matches. This CDR3 has 16 residues. CDR3 bases: TGTGCCAGCAGCCCGAGGGTACTAGCGGGAGTTGATACGCAGTATTTT. This codes for CASSPRVLAGVDTQYF.